The T cell receptor (beta chain) described here comes from a study of a mutant IDH1 vaccine in newly diagnosed glioma. Overall study: First vaccine doses came 4-6 weeks after radiotherapy alone, or with temozolomide cycles.

Study findings and constraints: Changes in the top peripheral T cell clonotypes seemingly had no bearing on pseudoprogression.

About this clone: What it binds is not known.

Measured with immunoSEQ multiplex PCR; TCRdb has only the in-frame clones, and not every one. The repertoire holds about 45,000 clones, with 85% to 95% as singletons. Described time point: week 35, safety follow-up. In the vaccine, a single dose held 300 ug of the mutant IDH1 20-mer peptide, along with topical imiquimod. Patients, over weeks 1, 3, 5, 7, 11, 15, 19 and 23, received a total of eight vaccinations. The study enrolled donors with new WHO grade 3 or 4 IDH1-mutant, ATRX-lost astrocytomas. Source: PBMCs, taken from a glioma patient whose treatment included an IDH1 peptide vaccine. This clonotype was sampled from a man aged 50 or older with glioma.

CDR3 sequence reads: CASSTSGSEQFF. The DNA for the CDR3 is TGTGCCAGCAGTACCTCGGGGAGTGAGCAGTTCTTC. The chain combines TRBV6-5 with TRBJ2-1, with D maybe TRBD2 (5 bases). V gave up 5 bases and J gave up 9 bases, with 11 bases separating them. Germline lookup yields CDR1 MNHEY and CDR2 SVGAGI. The CDR3 is 12 amino acids.